The source of this T cell receptor (beta chain) is a study of blood T cell repertoires in COVID-19. About the research overall: COVID-19 samples collected from the United States, Italy and Spain covered acute and convalescent phases. In each case, the material was cDNA or gDNA derived from T cells, B-cell-depleted T cells, or PBMCs.

Per the germline V gene, CDR1 is SGHKS and CDR2 is YYEKEE (reference sequence). This CDR3 has 16 amino acids. Trimming at V came to 2 bases and at J to 2 bases, leaving 6 bases not matched to a gene. Original processing notes: Estimates of nucleated cell counts were drawn from the amplification of reference gene primers. Some clones are missing from TCRdb's copy, which holds only in-frame ones; the method was immunoSEQ multiplex PCR. The D gene and trimming were derived from the DNA, and the V and J assignments and clone size from that table. The data show more than 250,000 clones, approximately 83% seen once.

This clonotype was sampled from a woman aged 30 to 39 who had recovered from COVID-19. J is TRBJ2-1 and V is TRBV5-5; the match to TRBD2 covers 8 bases. Sequencing was performed on peripheral blood. The CDR3: CASSFGGGSPYNEQFF. CDR3 nucleotide sequence: TGTGCCAGCAGCTTCGGCGGGGGGTCACCCTACAATGAGCAGTTCTTC.